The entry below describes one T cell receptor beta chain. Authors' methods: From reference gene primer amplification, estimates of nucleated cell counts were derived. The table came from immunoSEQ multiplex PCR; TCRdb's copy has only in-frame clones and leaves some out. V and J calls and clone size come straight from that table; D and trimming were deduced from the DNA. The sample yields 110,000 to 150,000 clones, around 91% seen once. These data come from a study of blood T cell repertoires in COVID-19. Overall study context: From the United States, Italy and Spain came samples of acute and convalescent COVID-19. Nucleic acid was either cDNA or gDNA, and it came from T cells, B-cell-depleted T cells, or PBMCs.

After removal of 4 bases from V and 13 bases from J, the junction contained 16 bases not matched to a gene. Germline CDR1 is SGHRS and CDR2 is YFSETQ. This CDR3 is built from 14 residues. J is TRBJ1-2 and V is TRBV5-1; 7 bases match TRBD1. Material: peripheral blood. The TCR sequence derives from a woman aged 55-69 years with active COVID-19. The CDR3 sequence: CASSPSGQHIRSTF. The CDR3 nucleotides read TGCGCCAGCAGCCCGTCGGGACAGCATATTCGGTCCACCTTC. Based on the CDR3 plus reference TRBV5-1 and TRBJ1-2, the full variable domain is KAGVTQTPRYLIKTRGQQVTLSCSPISGHRSVSWYQQTPGQGLQFLFEYFSETQRNKGNFPGRFSGRQFSNSRSEMNVSTLELGDSALYLCASSPSGQHIRSTFGSGTRLTVV.